The sequence of this TCR beta chain was determined in a study of sequential checkpoint blockade in melanoma. For the study at large: Patients were randomized 1:1 to nivolumab-then-ipilimumab or ipilimumab-then-nivolumab first-line. Each arm's sequence ended with maintenance nivolumab.

Treatment reported: randomized to nivolumab then ipilimumab (arm A) or the reverse (arm B). Repertoires were generated with immunoSEQ multiplex PCR, while TCRdb's copy carries only in-frame clones and drops some. The data show some 5,700 clones, approximately 48% seen once. V was shortened by 3 bases and J by 4 bases, with 14 bases between the two germline ends. CDR3 length: 15 amino acids. Germline lookup yields CDR1 MNHEY and CDR2 SMNVEV (reference sequence). The V call is TRBV27, the J call TRBJ2-3; D perhaps matches TRBD2 (6 bases). The sequence came from a human patient with melanoma. Some clones in this sample may be carry-over from other donors' samples. Sequencing was performed on CD8+ T cells sorted from blood (inferred from file names), taken from a patient given nivolumab and ipilimumab in sequence. The CDR3 sequence is CASSFPGASADTQYF. In DNA, the CDR3 is TGTGCCAGCAGTTTCCCTGGCGCTAGCGCAGATACGCAGTATTTT.